A single sample gave rise to the 32 T cell receptor beta chains below, sequenced in a study of blood T cell repertoires in COVID-19 (dated by TCRdb to 2020 to 2022). Receptors were amplified or captured by the immunoSEQ multiplex PCR assay. TCRdb limited this immuneACCESS table to in-frame rearrangements with V and J called. A share of clones is missing; checked studies link under half to unresolved V genes, and the rest is unexplained. The sample table lists 180,000 or so clones, roughly 89% of them with a count of one. The biggest ten clones account for around 2.3% of the sample. Material: PBMCs or T cells enriched from blood (not recorded which). The receptors here all came from a woman in her forties with acute COVID-19.

The chain is built from TRBV10-3 and TRBJ1-1, with D hard to call. The CDR3 is 15 amino acids. Looked up from germline, CDR1 is ENHRY and CDR2 is SYGVKD. V gave up 0 bases and J gave up 0 bases, with 8 bases separating them. CDR3 protein: CAISESLGVNTEAFF. In DNA form, the CDR3 reads TGTGCCATCAGTGAGTCTCTGGGAGTGAACACTGAAGCTTTCTTT.

This clone has a single count. The rearrangement joins TRBV2 to TRBJ2-1; 9 bases match TRBD1. Unmatched junction bases numbered 3, after V lost 1 base and J lost 5 bases. This CDR3 region has 15 residues. Germline loops: CDR1 SNHLY, CDR2 FYNNEI. The CDR3 DNA reads as TGTGCCAGCAGTGAAGGCGGGACAGGGCACAATGAGCAGTTCTTC. Its protein is CASSEGGTGHNEQFF.

V usage is TRBV7-6 and J usage is TRBJ2-1; TRBD2 might be the D (5 bases). The CDR3 is 13 residues long. Germline V gives CDR1 SGHVS, CDR2 FNYEAQ. V dropped 1 base and J dropped 8 bases, with 9 bases sitting between them. In DNA form, the CDR3 reads TGTGCCAGCAGCTTAGTTCGGGGAGATGAGCAGTTCTTC. Translation gives CASSLVRGDEQFF.

The chain uses TRBV6-6 and TRBJ2-7; TRBD2 is a possible D gene (6 bases). From germline, CDR1 is MNHNY and CDR2 SVGAGI (reference sequence). V lost 5 bases and J 6 bases, leaving 20 bases between the germline ends. The CDR3 length is 15 residues. CDR3 region: CASSMGSTGGREQYF. The DNA for the CDR3 is TGTGCCAGCAGTATGGGAAGCACCGGGGGTCGCGAGCAGTACTTC.

The V and J genes are TRBV6-2 or TRBV6-3 and TRBJ1-6; 8 bases match TRBD1. CDR3 length: 14 amino acids. Germline V CDR1 and CDR2: MNHEY, SVGEGT. The junction had 1 base not matched to a gene; V was cut back by 0 bases and J by 9 bases. CDR3 DNA sequence: TGTGCCAGCAGTTACTCGACAGGGGCTTCACCCCTCCACTTT. It encodes CASSYSTGASPLHF.

The chain has TRBV7-8 and TRBJ1-5; D is unclear. Germline values: CDR1 SGHVS, CDR2 FQNEAQ. The germline V and J ends were trimmed by 5 bases and 0 bases, with 11 bases remaining between them. This CDR3 contains 15 residues. As DNA, the CDR3 is TGTGCCAGCAGCCCGGACTCGAGTAGCAATCAGCCCCAGCATTTT. Translating it yields CASSPDSSSNQPQHF.

V and J are TRBV4-1 and TRBJ2-1, with 7 positions matching TRBD1. Germline V CDR1 and CDR2: MGHRA, YSYEKL. Trimming cost V 0 bases and J 4 bases; bases outside gene matches: 3. This CDR3 spans 15 amino acids. CDR3: CASSQDWGQYNEQFF. The CDR3 DNA reads TGCGCCAGCAGCCAAGATTGGGGACAGTACAATGAGCAGTTCTTC.

This clone was seen only once. J is TRBJ2-3 and V is TRBV7-9; 9 bases map to TRBD2. CDR1 and CDR2 from the germline V gene are SEHNR and FQNEAQ (reference sequence). With 0 bases clipped from V and 0 bases from J, the junction kept 4 bases outside the gene matches. There are 17 residues in the CDR3. CDR3 coding DNA: TGTGCCAGCAGCTTAGCGCAGACTAGCGGCAGCACAGATACGCAGTATTTT. It translates to CASSLAQTSGSTDTQYF. The full variable domain, its missing parts supplied by reference TRBV7-9 and TRBJ2-3, is DTGVSQNPRHKITKRGQNVTFRCDPISEHNRLYWYRQTLGQGPEFLTYFQNEAQLEKSRLLSDRFSAERPKGSFSTLEIQRTEQGDSAMYLCASSLAQTSGSTDTQYFGPGTRLTVL.

The CDR3 reads CASSSKPGQSYEQYF. The DNA for the CDR3 is TGTGCCAGCAGCTCAAAACCGGGACAGAGCTACGAGCAGTACTTC. This sequence joins TRBV5-4 and TRBJ2-7; 7 bases align to TRBD1. The CDR3 covers 15 residues. V shed 3 bases and J 3 bases; nucleotides not matched to a gene: 9. Germline values: CDR1 SGHNT, CDR2 YYREEE (reference sequence).

This clone was counted a single time. The V call is TRBV6-2 or TRBV6-3, the J call TRBJ1-5, with a tentative D call TRBD1 (6 bases). The CDR3 loop spans 17 amino acids. Germline CDR1 reads MNHEY; CDR2 reads SVGEGT. Trimming shortened V by 2 bases and J by 0 bases, and 14 bases separated the two germline ends. CDR3 in amino acids: CASSYLDRTYSNQPQHF. The CDR3 nucleotides read TGTGCCAGCAGTTACCTTGACAGGACATATAGCAATCAGCCCCAGCATTTT.

The gene calls are TRBV27 and TRBJ2-5, with 9 bases lining up with TRBD1. This CDR3 contains 13 residues. Germline V gene sequence: CDR1 MNHEY, CDR2 SMNVEV (reference sequence). Trimming took 8 bases from V and 3 from J; bases not matched to a gene: 4. The CDR3 here is CASGQGIEETQYF. CDR3 bases: TGTGCCAGCGGACAGGGGATCGAAGAGACCCAGTACTTC.

The rearrangement uses TRBV27 and TRBJ2-2, with 15 bases aligning to TRBD2. Trimming took 4 bases from V and 1 from J; bases not matched to a gene: 7. CDR1 is MNHEY and CDR2 is SMNVEV in the germline V gene (reference sequence). CDR3 length: 19 amino acids. CDR3 in amino acids: CASSSTRGLAGGNTGELFF. For the CDR3, the DNA is TGTGCCAGCAGTTCCACCCGGGGACTAGCGGGGGGGAACACCGGGGAGCTGTTTTTT.

The chain joins TRBV27 to TRBJ1-1, with D tentatively TRBD1 (6 bases). Germline V gene sequence: CDR1 MNHEY, CDR2 SMNVEV (reference sequence). This CDR3 has 14 residues. V gave up 3 bases and J gave up 1 base, with 9 bases separating them. In DNA form, the CDR3 reads TGTGCCAGCAGTTTCGGACAGCAGAACACTGAAGCTTTCTTT. Amino acids: CASSFGQQNTEAFF.

The chain uses TRBV28 and TRBJ1-4; D may be TRBD1 (6 bases). Trimming took off 5 bases at V and 6 bases at J, with 13 bases between the two ends. The CDR3 consists of 14 residues. Germline V gives CDR1 MDHEN, CDR2 SYDVKM. CDR3 sequence: CASSQTGLDEKLFF. In nucleotides, the CDR3 is TGTGCCAGCAGTCAGACAGGTTTGGATGAAAAACTGTTTTTT.

The chain links TRBV18 to TRBJ2-1; TRBD2 matches at 13 bases. CDR1 KGHSH and CDR2 LQKENI come from the germline V gene. J gave up 7 bases and V 5 bases, and 8 bases lay outside the gene matches. The CDR3 loop spans 16 amino acids. CDR3 nucleotide sequence: TGTGCCAGCTCAACTCCGGGACTAGCGGGGTTAAATGAGCAGTTCTTC. It yields the protein CASSTPGLAGLNEQFF.

The rearrangement joins TRBV5-1 to TRBJ1-2; the D is unclear. The CDR3 runs to 14 residues. Germline CDR1 is SGHRS and CDR2 is YFSETQ. V dropped 1 base and J dropped 4 bases, with 11 bases sitting between them. This CDR3 reads CASSLQEGSYGYTF. CDR3 coding DNA: TGCGCCAGCAGCTTGCAGGAGGGAAGCTATGGCTACACCTTC.

The chain uses TRBV7-2 and TRBJ1-5, with D possibly matching TRBD1 (5 bases). Trimming cost V 1 base and J 7 bases, with 11 bases left between them. The CDR3 has 14 amino acids. The germline gives CDR1 SGHTA, CDR2 FQGNSA. This chain's CDR3 is CASSLEGVRQPQHF. In nucleotides, the CDR3 is TGTGCCAGCAGCTTAGAAGGGGTAAGGCAGCCCCAGCATTTT.

The gene calls are TRBV7-8 and TRBJ1-4; maybe TRBD1 (5 bases). This CDR3 region has 16 residues. V was trimmed by 4 bases and J by 0 bases, leaving 12 bases between them. Germline-derived CDR1 and CDR2 are SGHVS and FQNEAQ. CDR3 loop: CASSSGGRTTNEKLFF. The CDR3 nucleotides read TGTGCCAGCAGCTCCGGGGGTCGGACAACTAATGAAAAACTGTTTTTT.

About this clone itself: The same CDR3 also results from other DNA sequences found in this sample. For the CDR3, the DNA is TGTGCCAGCAGTTCGCAGGGGACTAATGAAAAACTGTTTTTT. This translates into CASSSQGTNEKLFF. The chain employs TRBV28 and TRBJ1-4; TRBD1 is a possible D gene (6 bases). In germline, CDR1 is MDHEN, CDR2 SYDVKM. V was trimmed by 4 bases and J by 2 bases, leaving 8 bases between them. The CDR3 covers 14 residues.

The genes are TRBV19 and TRBJ1-2; 11 nucleotides agree with TRBD1. The junction had 7 bases not matched to a gene; V was cut back by 3 bases and J by 10 bases. Germline V CDR1 and CDR2: LNHDA, SQIVND (reference sequence). The CDR3 runs 14 residues. The CDR3 reads CASSIVRTGGDYTF. DNA of the CDR3: TGTGCCAGTAGTATTGTGAGGACAGGGGGCGACTACACCTTC.

This clone was seen just once. The J gene is TRBJ1-5, the V gene TRBV30; TRBD1 aligns across 7 bases. Germline V gene lookup returns CDR1 GTSNPN and CDR2 SVGIG (reference sequence). The CDR3 is made up of 13 amino acids. The ends lost 2 bases at V and 5 bases at J; junction bases unmatched: 3. The DNA of the CDR3 is TGTGCCTGGAGTCCACAGGGGTATCAGCCCCAGCATTTT. The encoded protein is CAWSPQGYQPQHF.

The chain employs TRBV7-8 and TRBJ2-7; D is ambiguous. Germline V lookup: CDR1 SGHVS, CDR2 FQNEAQ. This CDR3 is 13 amino acids long. Trimming took 5 bases from V and 2 from J, leaving 10 bases between them. Written as DNA, the CDR3 is TGTGCCAGCAGCATCTTCGAGACCTACGAGCAGTACTTC. As protein: CASSIFETYEQYF. Supplemented by reference TRBV7-8 and TRBJ2-7, the full variable domain reads GAGVSQSPRYKVAKRGQDVALRCDPISGHVSLFWYQQALGQGPEFLTYFQNEAQLDKSGLPSDRFFAERPEGSVSTLKIQRTQQEDSAVYLCASSIFETYEQYFGPGTRLTVT.

CDR3 sequence: CASSPQTGVGNQPQHF. In DNA, the CDR3 is TGTGCCAGCAGTCCACAAACAGGGGTGGGCAATCAGCCCCAGCATTTT. The chain has TRBV27 and TRBJ1-5, with 7 positions matching TRBD1. This CDR3 contains 16 residues. The germline CDR1 and CDR2 sequences are MNHEY and SMNVEV (reference sequence). J was trimmed by 2 bases and V by 5 bases; bases with no gene match: 9.

The CDR3 sequence is CASSSPERDRQYF. CDR3 nucleotide sequence: TGTGCCAGCAGCTCTCCCGAACGGGACAGGCAGTACTTC. The chain recombines TRBV5-5 with TRBJ2-7, with 7 positions matching TRBD1. The CDR3 length is 13 residues. Germline CDR1 is SGHKS and CDR2 is YYEKEE (reference sequence). Trimming took 3 bases from V and 9 from J; bases not matched to a gene: 9.

The V gene is TRBV19, the J gene TRBJ2-5; TRBD1 matches at 10 bases. Looked up from germline, CDR1 is LNHDA and CDR2 is SQIVND (reference sequence). V shed 4 bases and J 5 bases; nucleotides not matched to a gene: 13. The CDR3 runs to 17 residues. The CDR3 DNA reads TGTGCCAGTAGTAAAGGGACAGGGGTTTCTGGGAGGGAGACCCAGTACTTC. Its translation is CASSKGTGVSGRETQYF.

The chain uses TRBV6-2 or TRBV6-3 and TRBJ1-2; D not resolved. V was shortened by 4 bases and J by 4 bases, with 4 bases between the two germline ends. This CDR3 is 11 amino acids long. Germline-derived CDR1 and CDR2 are MNHEY and SVGEGT. CDR3 protein: CASSSGYGYTF. CDR3 nucleotides: TGTGCCAGCAGTTCGGGCTATGGCTACACCTTC.

The J gene is TRBJ2-7, the V gene TRBV11-2, with TRBD1 identical over 9 bases. CDR3 length: 14 residues. CDR1 SGHAT and CDR2 FQNNGV come from the germline V gene. The V gene end was trimmed by 5 bases and the J gene end by 4 bases; junction bases not matched to a gene: 6. CDR3 sequence (DNA): TGTGCCAGCAGCCCTGGACAGGGGACGTACGAGCAGTACTTC. Its translation: CASSPGQGTYEQYF.

Only one count was recorded for this clone. This chain links TRBV29-1 with TRBJ2-1, with 7 nucleotides matching TRBD2. From germline, CDR1 is SQVTM and CDR2 ANQGSEA. CDR3 length equals 16 residues. J was trimmed by 0 bases and V by 7 bases; bases with no gene match: 12. Here the CDR3 DNA reads TGCAGCGCTATGGGACTAACTCATTTCTCCTACAATGAGCAGTTCTTC. This encodes CSAMGLTHFSYNEQFF.

V is TRBV9 and J is TRBJ2-3; a weak D match, TRBD1 (6 bases). The CDR3 runs 16 residues. With 1 base removed from V and 2 bases from J, the gap between germline ends came to 14 bases. CDR1 is SGDLS, CDR2 YYNGEE, per germline. CDR3 DNA sequence: TGTGCCAGCAGCGTAAATCATGGGACACCCACAGATACGCAGTATTTT. Protein: CASSVNHGTPTDTQYF.

The gene calls are TRBV3-1 (or the pseudogene TRBV3-2) and TRBJ2-7; possible D gene TRBD2, 6 bases. The germline V and J ends were trimmed by 0 bases and 7 bases, with 22 bases remaining between them. This CDR3 contains 17 residues. Germline V gives CDR1 LGHDT, CDR2 YNNKEL (reference sequence). The CDR3 protein is CASSQDLITDAGLEQYF. Written as DNA, the CDR3 is TGTGCCAGCAGCCAAGATCTAATTACTGACGCGGGGCTAGAGCAGTACTTC.

The chain is built from TRBV29-1 and TRBJ1-2; possible D gene TRBD1, 6 bases. The germline CDR1 and CDR2 sequences are SQVTM and ANQGSEA. The CDR3 has 12 residues. V was trimmed by 4 bases and J by 8 bases, leaving 14 bases between them. The CDR3, as DNA: TGCAGCGTTGTAGGGGGGGACCGCGGCTACACCTTC. This codes for CSVVGGDRGYTF.

The chain is built from TRBV20-1 and TRBJ1-1; TRBD1 matches at 8 bases. This CDR3 region has 14 residues. Trimming cost V 3 bases and J 3 bases; bases outside gene matches: 6. Per the germline V gene, CDR1 is DFQATT and CDR2 is SNEGSKA (reference sequence). This CDR3 is CSASGQGGDTEAFF. CDR3 DNA: TGCAGTGCTAGTGGACAGGGCGGGGACACTGAAGCTTTCTTT.